These 17 T cell receptor beta chains share one sample of origin, sequenced in a study of blood T cell repertoires in COVID-19. Sequencing was performed with immunoSEQ multiplex PCR; in TCRdb, only in-frame clones are kept and a portion is missing. The sample shows about 290,000 clones, roughly 89% of them seen only once. The source material was peripheral blood. These receptors were obtained from a man in his forties or fifties with acute or convalescent COVID-19.

V and J are TRBV6-1 and TRBJ1-2; 7 positions match TRBD1. CDR1 and CDR2 from the germline V gene are MNHNS and SASEGT. The V and J ends lost 1 base and 8 bases, in that order; junction bases with no gene match: 13. The CDR3 is 16 residues long. The CDR3 region is CASSEVQIQGLRGYTF. As DNA, the CDR3 is TGTGCCAGCAGTGAAGTCCAGATACAGGGGCTACGGGGCTACACCTTC.

This chain uses TRBV6-5 with TRBJ1-4, with D possibly matching TRBD1 (5 bases). The CDR3 extends over 15 amino acids. The V end was cut by 0 bases, the J end by 7 bases, with 12 bases between. The germline V gene encodes CDR1 MNHEY and CDR2 SVGAGI. The CDR3 protein is CASSYSAGRVEKLFF. CDR3 in DNA: TGTGCCAGCAGTTACTCGGCGGGGCGGGTTGAAAAACTGTTTTTT.

The chain is built from TRBV6-7 and TRBJ1-2, with 10 bases aligning to TRBD1. TRBV6-7 is reported as an ORF; its role is uncertain. V was pared by 2 bases and J by 7 bases, with 16 bases of the junction left unmatched. This CDR3 comprises 18 residues. CDR3 sequence (DNA): TGTGCCAGCAGTTACCCCACTAGGGGAGACAGGGGGCGCGGTGGCTACACCTTC. This encodes CASSYPTRGDRGRGGYTF.

A note on this clone: Additional DNA sequences in this sample encode the identical CDR3. V and J are TRBV19 and TRBJ2-1; possible D gene TRBD2, 7 bases. V lost 1 base, J lost 2 bases, and 12 bases lay in between. CDR3 length equals 16 residues. Looked up from germline, CDR1 is LNHDA and CDR2 is SQIVND (reference sequence). In nucleotides, the CDR3 is TGTGCCAGTAGTATAGTTTCGGGGGGCGCCTACAATGAGCAGTTCTTC. Translation: CASSIVSGGAYNEQFF. Full variable domain (rest looked up from reference TRBV19 and TRBJ2-1): DGGITQSPKYLFRKEGQNVTLSCEQNLNHDAMYWYRQDPGQGLRLIYYSQIVNDFQKGDIAEGYSVSREKKESFPLTVTSAQKNPTAFYLCASSIVSGGAYNEQFFGPGTRLTVL.

Only one count was recorded for this clone. The V call is TRBV2, the J call TRBJ2-1, with D perhaps TRBD2 (5 bases). Deletions cut 6 bases from V and 6 bases from J, with 18 bases between. The CDR3 sequence is 15 residues long. Germline loops: CDR1 SNHLY, CDR2 FYNNEI. CDR3 nucleotides: TGTGCCAGCAGGCTAGGCGGGTCCCTGGGCAATGAGCAGTTCTTC. Protein product: CASRLGGSLGNEQFF.

The chain combines TRBV5-1 with TRBJ2-3; 11 bases agree with TRBD2. Germline lookup yields CDR1 SGHRS and CDR2 YFSETQ. V lost 4 bases, J lost 6 bases, and 10 bases stayed unmatched. The CDR3 loop spans 16 amino acids. CDR3 in DNA: TGCGCCAGCAGCCCCTCACTAGCGGGGGTACCTGATACGCAGTATTTT. It is translated as CASSPSLAGVPDTQYF.

V is TRBV7-9 and J is TRBJ1-5; D unclear. The CDR3 is made up of 15 amino acids. V lost 3 bases and J lost 6, with 15 bases in between. Germline V lookup: CDR1 SEHNR, CDR2 FQNEAQ (reference sequence). CDR3 residues: CASSFTTGGGQPQHF. The CDR3 DNA sequence: TGTGCCAGCAGCTTTACGACGGGTGGTGGTCAGCCCCAGCATTTT.

This sequence joins TRBV7-9 and TRBJ1-2; D uncertain. V was shortened by 3 bases and J by 3 bases, with 5 bases between the two germline ends. The CDR3 totals 12 residues. Germline CDR1 reads SEHNR; CDR2 reads FQNEAQ (reference sequence). The CDR3 here is CASSFTDYGYTF. CDR3 DNA sequence: TGTGCCAGCAGCTTCACAGACTATGGCTACACCTTC.

The chain uses TRBV24-1 and TRBJ1-1, with 9 bases fitting TRBD1. The CDR3 is made up of 15 amino acids. The V and J ends lost 11 bases and 5 bases, in that order; junction bases with no gene match: 14. In germline, CDR1 is KGHDR, CDR2 SFDVKD. CDR3 sequence reads: CAIDWLGQGGTEAFF. The CDR3 region has the DNA TGTGCCATCGACTGGCTGGGACAGGGAGGAACTGAAGCTTTCTTT.

V is TRBV5-1 and J is TRBJ1-4; TRBD1 aligns across 8 bases. V was clipped by 2 bases and J by 7 bases; unmatched bases: 7. The germline V gene has CDR1 SGHRS and CDR2 YFSETQ. This CDR3 is 15 amino acids long. The CDR3 nucleotides are TGCGCCAGCAGCTTCTCGACAGGGGAAGGTGAAAAACTGTTTTTT. Protein product: CASSFSTGEGEKLFF.

The table lists this clone with a count of one. The genes are TRBV9 and TRBJ1-2, with unresolved D. Germline lookup yields CDR1 SGDLS and CDR2 YYNGEE. Trimming cost V 0 bases and J 5 bases, with 8 bases left between them. This CDR3 region has 13 residues. In DNA, the CDR3 is TGTGCCAGCAGCGTAGCTACGGGGTATGGCTACACCTTC. It codes for CASSVATGYGYTF.

V and J are TRBV5-8 and TRBJ2-2; 8 bases agree with TRBD1. CDR1 SGHTS and CDR2 YDEGEE come from the germline V gene. CDR3 length: 16 amino acids. J lost 4 bases, V lost 3 bases, and 8 bases had no gene match. CDR3 region: CASSWDRIRTTGELFF. CDR3 DNA sequence: TGTGCCAGCAGCTGGGACAGGATAAGGACCACCGGGGAGCTGTTTTTT.

V gene TRBV5-4 combines with J gene TRBJ1-5; 11 bases are shared with TRBD1. CDR3 length: 14 amino acids. Looked up from germline, CDR1 is SGHNT and CDR2 is YYREEE (reference sequence). Unmatched junction bases numbered 5, after V lost 3 bases and J lost 9 bases. CDR3: CASSSGQGGGPQHF. In DNA, the CDR3 is TGTGCCAGCAGCTCGGGACAGGGGGGAGGGCCCCAGCATTTT.

The chain uses TRBV4-1 and TRBJ1-2; TRBD1 might be the D (5 bases). The CDR3 is made up of 15 amino acids. CDR1 is MGHRA, CDR2 YSYEKL, per germline. Between the trimmed V and J ends, which lost 3 bases and 0 bases, there was a span of 11 bases. Here the CDR3 reads CASSQKGLANYGYTF. The CDR3 nucleotides are TGCGCCAGCAGCCAGAAGGGACTCGCTAACTATGGCTACACCTTC.

V is TRBV19 and J is TRBJ1-2, with D tentatively TRBD1 (5 bases). The germline gives CDR1 LNHDA, CDR2 SQIVND (reference sequence). This CDR3 contains 12 residues. Between the trimmed V and J ends, which lost 11 bases and 3 bases, there was a span of 13 bases. The chain's CDR3 is CAAAGDDYGYTF. Here the CDR3 DNA reads TGTGCCGCGGCGGGGGACGACTATGGCTACACCTTC.

This clone has just a few counts. The V and J genes are TRBV11-1 and TRBJ2-1, with D possibly matching TRBD1 (6 bases). The germline CDR1 and CDR2 sequences are SGHAT and FQDESV (reference sequence). The ends were cut back, 5 bases at V and 2 bases at J, with 13 bases in the middle. The CDR3 covers 15 residues. CDR3 amino acids: CASSPRRGTYNEQFF. Written as DNA, the CDR3 is TGTGCCAGCAGCCCACGCAGGGGAACCTACAATGAGCAGTTCTTC. Variable domain in full (rest from reference TRBV11-1 and TRBJ2-1): EAEVAQSPRYKITEKSQAVAFWCDPISGHATLYWYRQILGQGPELLVQFQDESVVDDSQLPKDRFSAERLKGVDSTLKIQPAELGDSAMYLCASSPRRGTYNEQFFGPGTRLTVL.

The chain has TRBV24-1 and TRBJ2-3; 8 bases are shared with TRBD2. The V gene's germline CDR1 is KGHDR and CDR2 SFDVKD. The trim removed 2 bases at V and 0 bases at J, leaving 12 bases unmatched. This CDR3 contains 19 residues. In nucleotides, the CDR3 is TGTGCCACCAGTGATTCAAGTCCCGTGACTAGCGTTAGCACAGATACGCAGTATTTT. It encodes CATSDSSPVTSVSTDTQYF.